This T cell receptor beta chain was profiled in a study of blood T cell repertoires in COVID-19. Sequenced by immunoSEQ multiplex PCR; TCRdb stores in-frame clones only, minus some. The repertoire includes approximately 270,000 clones, around 90% of them detected once, and roughly 4.3% sits in the top ten. Trimming took off 7 bases at V and 6 bases at J, with 13 bases between the two ends. The CDR3 has 13 residues. Germline values: CDR1 LNHDA, CDR2 SQIVND (reference sequence). The sample was PBMCs or T cells enriched from blood (not recorded which). The rearrangement joins TRBV19 to TRBJ2-1; the D gene is possibly TRBD2 (6 bases). The sequence came from a woman aged 25 to 39 with acute COVID-19. In DNA, the CDR3 is TGTGCCAGTAATCCGGGAGCCACCAATGAGCAGTTCTTC. It specifies CASNPGATNEQFF.